The 4 T cell receptor beta chains in this list originate from one sample, sequenced in a study of T cells after yellow fever vaccination. One entry per CDR3 protein, called by TCRdb with MiXCR from the 5' RACE reads. The sample has about 150,000 distinct CDR3 sequences, 6.6% seen once. The source material was CD4+ T cells sorted from PBMCs, sampled 10 days after the yellow fever booster vaccination. These receptors were obtained from a man aged 25 to 45 who received the YFV17D yellow fever vaccine.

This clonotype was counted at least ten times. This chain uses TRBV7-6 with TRBJ2-1, with a possible D match to TRBD2 (9 bases). Trimming removed 2 bases at V and 5 bases at J, with 22 bases between. The CDR3 has 18 residues. Germline V gene lookup returns CDR1 SGHVS and CDR2 FNYEAQ. The CDR3 region has the DNA TGTGCCAGCAGCTTACGCCAGGGGGCCCTAGCGGGGAACAATGAGCAGTTCTTC. Translated, it gives CASSLRQGALAGNNEQFF.

In its sample, this clonotype was seen many times. The chain couples TRBV7-2 to TRBJ2-1; perhaps TRBD1 as D (6 bases). V lost 3 bases, J lost 3 bases, and 12 bases lay in between. Per the germline V gene, CDR1 is SGHTA and CDR2 is FQGNSA. The CDR3 loop spans 15 amino acids. In DNA, the CDR3 is TGTGCCAGCAGCTTTGGGACAACCCACTACAATGAGCAGTTCTTC. Its protein product is CASSFGTTHYNEQFF.

This clonotype occurred many times. V usage is TRBV18 and J usage is TRBJ2-1, with a weak D call TRBD1 (6 bases). This CDR3 region has 16 residues. The V and J ends lost 0 bases and 5 bases respectively, with 14 bases between them. Germline V gene data show CDR1 as KGHSH and CDR2 as LQKENI. In DNA form, the CDR3 reads TGTGCCAGCTCACCACCGTCCCAGGGGTGGAACAATGAGCAGTTCTTC. It encodes CASSPPSQGWNNEQFF.

In this sample, this clonotype turned up many times. The V and J genes are TRBV4-2 and TRBJ2-1; 8 bases are a match to TRBD2. Trimming at V came to 1 base and at J to 1 base, leaving 3 bases not matched to a gene. The CDR3 runs to 16 residues. From germline, CDR1 is LGHNA and CDR2 YNFKEQ. The CDR3 nucleotides read TGTGCCAGCAGCCAAGCCGGGACTAGATCCTACAATGAGCAGTTCTTC. This gives the protein CASSQAGTRSYNEQFF.